Listed below are T cell receptor beta chains from one sample, sequenced in a study of OX40 agonist ivuxolimab in advanced cancers. The data were produced by immunoSEQ multiplex PCR, yet TCRdb's version contains in-frame clones alone and is incomplete. The sample includes around 100,000 clones, 91% of them seen just once. Sequences were derived from CD4+ or CD8+ T cells sorted from blood, sampled in a trial of the OX40 agonist ivuxolimab. The receptor source for this set is an adult with an advanced solid tumor such as melanoma, head and neck, liver or kidney cancer. Each CDR3 is given with its conserved first and last residue. Fields, in order: J gene, clone size, D gene, V gene, CDR3 length, CDR3 protein. D genes are given only for firm matches. Where a row states a size, it is once, few, many or the class of an expanded clone; other rows omit it.

TRBJ2-7 - - TRBV4-2 15 CASSQEMLATYEQYF
TRBJ2-7 once TRBD1 TRBV5-1 15 CASRPRTGSTYEQYF
TRBJ1-5 - - TRBV4-1 15 CASSQDRIQDKAQHF
TRBJ2-5 - TRBD2 TRBV7-6 17 CASNPTRPSGRLETQYF
TRBJ1-2 - - TRBV4-1 13 CASSQSFNYGYTF
TRBJ1-2 - - TRBV5-8 17 CASSLSWSKATNYGYTF
TRBJ2-1 - TRBD1 TRBV9 16 CASSVGGTGGYNEQFF
TRBJ1-3 - TRBD1 TRBV28 15 CASSKQGAAGNTIYF
TRBJ2-1 - TRBD2 TRBV4-3 16 CASSQRLAGGGNEQFF
TRBJ2-2 - - TRBV19 14 CASSILPNTGELFF
TRBJ1-4 - - TRBV19 15 CASVGRFATNEKLFF
TRBJ2-6 - TRBD2 TRBV19 19 CASSRWGRGGPSGANVLTF
TRBJ2-6 - TRBD1 TRBV19 18 CASSRGQGPLSGANVLTF
TRBJ1-2 - TRBD1 TRBV7-9 15 CASSPGQGTNYGYTF
TRBJ2-3 - - TRBV7-3 14 CASSLEVATDTQYF
TRBJ2-7 - - TRBV23-1 16 CASSQFVQLGGYEQYF
TRBJ1-5 - TRBD1 TRBV19 15 CASSIPGQGSQPQHF
TRBJ1-4 few - TRBV28 13 CASDGTTNEKLFF
TRBJ2-3 - - TRBV28 14 CASQSRSPADTQYF
TRBJ1-5 - TRBD1 TRBV7-9 13 CASSPQGGQPQHF
TRBJ2-3 - - TRBV7-2 16 CASSLERGPGTDTQYF
TRBJ2-5 - TRBD1 TRBV5-1 14 CASRLQGAQETQYF
TRBJ2-1 - - TRBV2 14 CASSSQGVGDEQFF
TRBJ2-7 - TRBD2 TRBV9 15 CASSVDGSGIYEQYF
TRBJ2-1 - - TRBV5-1 13 CASTDPPNDEQFF
TRBJ1-1 few TRBD1 TRBV7-2 12 CASSLDRGKAFF
TRBJ1-4 - TRBD1 TRBV7-2 15 CASSGTGSLNEKLFF